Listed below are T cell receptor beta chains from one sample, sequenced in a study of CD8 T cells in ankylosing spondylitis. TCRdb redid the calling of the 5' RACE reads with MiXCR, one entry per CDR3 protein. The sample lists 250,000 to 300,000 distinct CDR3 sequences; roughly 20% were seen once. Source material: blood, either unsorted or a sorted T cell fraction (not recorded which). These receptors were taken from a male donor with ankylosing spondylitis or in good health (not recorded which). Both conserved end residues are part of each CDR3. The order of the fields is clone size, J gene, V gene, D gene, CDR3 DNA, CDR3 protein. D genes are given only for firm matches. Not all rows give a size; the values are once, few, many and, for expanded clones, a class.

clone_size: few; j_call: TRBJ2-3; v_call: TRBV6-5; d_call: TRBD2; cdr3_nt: TGTGCCAGCAGTTACTCGCGAGGGCGGGGGGGCACAGATACGCAGTATTTT; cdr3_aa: CASSYSRGRGGTDTQYF
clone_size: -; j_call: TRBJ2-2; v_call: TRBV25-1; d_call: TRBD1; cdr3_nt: TGTGCCAGCAGTGGAGGGACAGGTTCGAACACCGGGGAGCTGTTTTTT; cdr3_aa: CASSGGTGSNTGELFF
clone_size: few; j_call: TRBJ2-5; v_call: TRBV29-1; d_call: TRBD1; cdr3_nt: TGCAGCGTTGAGGGGACAGATCGGGTTCAAGAGACCCAGTACTTC; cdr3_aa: CSVEGTDRVQETQYF
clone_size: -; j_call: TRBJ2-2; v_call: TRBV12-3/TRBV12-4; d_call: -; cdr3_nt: TGTGCCAGCACCTCCACTCAGGGAAATACCGGGGAGCTGTTTTTT; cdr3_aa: CASTSTQGNTGELFF
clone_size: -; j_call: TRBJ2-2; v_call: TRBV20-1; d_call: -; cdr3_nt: TGCAGTGCTAGTCGCGGACCCGGGGAGCTGTTTTTT; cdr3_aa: CSASRGPGELFF
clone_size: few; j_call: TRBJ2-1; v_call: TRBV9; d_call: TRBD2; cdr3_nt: TGTGCCAGCAGCGTAGAGGTGGGAGGGCCCTCCAATGAGCAGTTCTTC; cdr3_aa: CASSVEVGGPSNEQFF
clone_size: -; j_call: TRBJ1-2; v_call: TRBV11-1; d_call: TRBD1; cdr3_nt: TGTGCCAGCAGCTACAGGGGGATGGAGTATGGCTACACCTTC; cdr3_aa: CASSYRGMEYGYTF
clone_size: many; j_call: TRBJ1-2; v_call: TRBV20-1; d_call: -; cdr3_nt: TGCAGTGCTAGACAGGGCCAGGATTTCTATGGCTACACCTTC; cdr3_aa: CSARQGQDFYGYTF
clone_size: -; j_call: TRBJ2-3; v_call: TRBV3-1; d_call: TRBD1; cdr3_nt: TGTGCCAGCAGCCAAGTTATCTCGGGGACAGGGATGACAGATACGCAGTATTTT; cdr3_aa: CASSQVISGTGMTDTQYF
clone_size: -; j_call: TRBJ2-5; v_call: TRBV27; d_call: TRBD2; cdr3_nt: TGTGCCAGCAGCTCGGGACTAGCACAAGAGACCCAGTACTTC; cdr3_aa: CASSSGLAQETQYF
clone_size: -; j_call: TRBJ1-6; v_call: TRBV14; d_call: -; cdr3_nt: TGTGCCAGCAGTTTCGACAGGCTTTCCCTCCACTTT; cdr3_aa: CASSFDRLSLHF
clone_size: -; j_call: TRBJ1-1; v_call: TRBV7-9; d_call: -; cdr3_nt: TGTGCCAGCAGCCAAGCTTTCTTT; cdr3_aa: CASSQAFF
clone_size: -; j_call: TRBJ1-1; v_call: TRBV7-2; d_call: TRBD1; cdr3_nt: TGTGCCAGCAGCTTAGCGACAGGGGGCGAGGACACTGAAGCTTTCTTT; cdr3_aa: CASSLATGGEDTEAFF
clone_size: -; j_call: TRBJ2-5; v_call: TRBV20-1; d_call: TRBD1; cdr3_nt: TGCAGTGCTAGAGGGGACAGAGTTCCGGGGTGGCAAGAGACCCAGTACTTC; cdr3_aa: CSARGDRVPGWQETQYF
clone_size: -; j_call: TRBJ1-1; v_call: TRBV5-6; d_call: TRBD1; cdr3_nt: TGTGCCAGCAGCCCCGTCGGGACAGAAGCTTTAAACACTGAAGCTTTCTTT; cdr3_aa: CASSPVGTEALNTEAFF
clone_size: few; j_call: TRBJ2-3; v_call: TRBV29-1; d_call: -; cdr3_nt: TGCAGCGTTGCCAAGGGACAAAGCACAGATACGCAGTATTTT; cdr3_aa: CSVAKGQSTDTQYF
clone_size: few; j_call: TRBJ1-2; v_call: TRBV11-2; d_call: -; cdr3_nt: TGTGCCAGCAGCTTTAAGGCCCTTACCTTC; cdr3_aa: CASSFKALTF
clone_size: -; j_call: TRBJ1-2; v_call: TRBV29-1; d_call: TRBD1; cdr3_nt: TGCAGCGTTGAAGCGACAGGGTCCAACTATGGCTACACCTTC; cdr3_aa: CSVEATGSNYGYTF
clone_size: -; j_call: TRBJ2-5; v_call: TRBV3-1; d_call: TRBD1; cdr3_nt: TGTGCCAGCAACCTCCGGACAGGGCAACTTCAAGAGACCCAGTACTTC; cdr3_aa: CASNLRTGQLQETQYF
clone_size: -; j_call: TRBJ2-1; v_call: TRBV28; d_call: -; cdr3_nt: TGTGCCAGCAGTTTAGGTGGCGGACCTTACAATGAGCAGTTCTTC; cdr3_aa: CASSLGGGPYNEQFF
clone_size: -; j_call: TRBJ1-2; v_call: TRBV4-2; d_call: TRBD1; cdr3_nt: TGTGCCAGCAGCCAAGAAGGGACAGGGAAAACCTATGGCTACACCTTC; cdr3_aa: CASSQEGTGKTYGYTF
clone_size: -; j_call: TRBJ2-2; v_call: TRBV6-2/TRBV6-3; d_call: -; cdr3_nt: TGTGCCAGCAGTTATGGAGGGCCGTTCACCGGGGAGCTGTTTTTT; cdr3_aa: CASSYGGPFTGELFF
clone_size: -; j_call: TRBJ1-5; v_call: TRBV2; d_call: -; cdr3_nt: TGTGCCAGCAGCGTGGAACTTCAGCCCCAGCATTTT; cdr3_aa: CASSVELQPQHF
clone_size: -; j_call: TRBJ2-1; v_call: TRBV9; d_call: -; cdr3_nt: TGTGCCAGCAGCCCTGCTCTGCAGGTCTACAATGAGCAGTTCTTC; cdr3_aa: CASSPALQVYNEQFF
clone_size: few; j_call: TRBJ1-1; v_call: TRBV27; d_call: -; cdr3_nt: TGTGCCAGCAGCCGCGGGTTTCCCGAGAACACTGAAGCTTTCTTT; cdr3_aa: CASSRGFPENTEAFF
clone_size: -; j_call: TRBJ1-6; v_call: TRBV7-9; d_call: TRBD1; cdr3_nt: TGTGCCAGCAGCTTAGGACAGGGTAGCTCACCCCTCCACTTT; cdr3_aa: CASSLGQGSSPLHF
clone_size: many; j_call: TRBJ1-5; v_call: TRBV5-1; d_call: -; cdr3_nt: TGCGCCAGCAGTGAGGGGGGAGGCAATCAGCCCCAGCATTTT; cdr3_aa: CASSEGGGNQPQHF
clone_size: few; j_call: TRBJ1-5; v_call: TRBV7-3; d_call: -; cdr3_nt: TGTGCCAGCAGCTTGACAGTGATCTGGATACAGCCCCAGCATTTT; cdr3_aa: CASSLTVIWIQPQHF
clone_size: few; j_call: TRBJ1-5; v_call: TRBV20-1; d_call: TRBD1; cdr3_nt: TGCAGTGCTAGAGATTGGGTGGGGCAGGGGGCGAATCAGCCCCAGCATTTT; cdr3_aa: CSARDWVGQGANQPQHF
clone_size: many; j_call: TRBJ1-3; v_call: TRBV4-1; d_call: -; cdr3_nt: TGCGCCAGCAGCCAGGGCCCGCTGGCAGGGGCTGGAAACACCATATATTTT; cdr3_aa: CASSQGPLAGAGNTIYF
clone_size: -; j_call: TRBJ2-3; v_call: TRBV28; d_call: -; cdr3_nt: TGTGCCAGCAGTTTGGGACTCCTAAGCACAGATACGCAGTATTTT; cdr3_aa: CASSLGLLSTDTQYF
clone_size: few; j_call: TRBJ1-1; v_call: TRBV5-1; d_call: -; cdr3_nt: TGCGCCAGCAGCTTGTCTGTCAGGGAAGGAACTGAAGCTTTCTTT; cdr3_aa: CASSLSVREGTEAFF
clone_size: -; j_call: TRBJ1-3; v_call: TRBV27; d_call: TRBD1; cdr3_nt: TGTGCCAGCAGTTCCGGGACAGGGAGACGCACCATATATTTT; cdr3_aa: CASSSGTGRRTIYF
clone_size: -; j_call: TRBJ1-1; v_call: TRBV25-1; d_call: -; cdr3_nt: TGTGCCAGCAGTGTACAGGGTTACACTGAAGCTTTCTTT; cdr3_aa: CASSVQGYTEAFF
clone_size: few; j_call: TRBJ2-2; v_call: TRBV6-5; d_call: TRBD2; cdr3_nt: TGTGCCAGCAGTTACTTTACTAGCGCCATCGGGGAGCTGTTTTTT; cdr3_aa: CASSYFTSAIGELFF
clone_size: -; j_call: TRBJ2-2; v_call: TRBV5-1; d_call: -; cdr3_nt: TGCGCCAGCAGCTTAAAAACAGGGAGCACCGGGGAGCTGTTTTTT; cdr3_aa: CASSLKTGSTGELFF
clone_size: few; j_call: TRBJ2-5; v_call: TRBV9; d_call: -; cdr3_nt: TGTGCCAGCAGCCTATCCGGGACAAAGGAGACCCAGTACTTC; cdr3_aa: CASSLSGTKETQYF
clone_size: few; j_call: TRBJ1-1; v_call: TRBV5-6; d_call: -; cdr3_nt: TGTGCCAGCAGCTTTGGGGACATGAACACTGAAGCTTTCTTT; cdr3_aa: CASSFGDMNTEAFF
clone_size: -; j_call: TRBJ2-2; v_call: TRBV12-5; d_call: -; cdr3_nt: TGTGCTAGTGGTTTGGCTAGTGGGGGTGGCACCGGGGAGCTGTTTTTT; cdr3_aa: CASGLASGGGTGELFF
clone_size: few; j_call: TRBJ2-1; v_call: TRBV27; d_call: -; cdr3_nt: TGTGCCAGCAGTTTCCAGGGTCAGGGGTACAATGAGCAGTTCTTC; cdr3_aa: CASSFQGQGYNEQFF
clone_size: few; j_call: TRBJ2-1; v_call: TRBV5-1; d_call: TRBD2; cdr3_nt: TGCGCCAGCAGCTTGGCTATTGCGGGAGGCTCCTACAATGAGCAGTTCTTC; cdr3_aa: CASSLAIAGGSYNEQFF
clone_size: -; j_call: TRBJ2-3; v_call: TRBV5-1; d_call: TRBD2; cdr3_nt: TGCGCCAGCAGCAAGGGACTAGCGGGGCTTTTCGATACGCAGTATTTT; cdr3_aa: CASSKGLAGLFDTQYF
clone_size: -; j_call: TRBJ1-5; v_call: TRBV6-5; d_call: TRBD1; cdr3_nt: TGTGCCAGCAGTTACCCCGGGACAGTCGAATCTCAGCATTTT; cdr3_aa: CASSYPGTVESQHF
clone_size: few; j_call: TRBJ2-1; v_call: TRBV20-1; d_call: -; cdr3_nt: TGCAGTGCGCGGGACGTATACAATGAGCAGTTCTTC; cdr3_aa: CSARDVYNEQFF
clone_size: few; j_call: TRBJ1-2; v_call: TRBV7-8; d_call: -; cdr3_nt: TGTGCCAGCAGCTCGGTTAACTATGGCTACACCTTC; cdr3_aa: CASSSVNYGYTF
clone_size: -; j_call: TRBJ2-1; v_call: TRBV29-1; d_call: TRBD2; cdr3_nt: TGCAGCGGGGTTGGGGCCAGGGGAAATAGCGGGGTCTCCTACAATGAGCAGTTCTTC; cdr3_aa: CSGVGARGNSGVSYNEQFF
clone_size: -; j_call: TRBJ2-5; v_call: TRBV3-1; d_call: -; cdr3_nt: TGTGCCAGCAGCCAAGTTAGAGGTGGCAAAGAGACCCAGTACTTC; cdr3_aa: CASSQVRGGKETQYF
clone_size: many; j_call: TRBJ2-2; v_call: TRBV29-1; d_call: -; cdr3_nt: TGCAGCGTTGTATCGTTGCGGAGCACCGGGGAGCTGTTTTTT; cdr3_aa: CSVVSLRSTGELFF
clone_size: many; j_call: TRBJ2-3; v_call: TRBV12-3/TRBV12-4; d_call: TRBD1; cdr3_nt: TGTGCCAGCAGGATCGGACAGGGCCACACAGATACGCAGTATTTT; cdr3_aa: CASRIGQGHTDTQYF
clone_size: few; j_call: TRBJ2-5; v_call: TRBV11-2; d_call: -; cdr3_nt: TGTGCCAGCAGCCTCAACCGGACACCCCAAGAGACCCAGTACTTC; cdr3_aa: CASSLNRTPQETQYF
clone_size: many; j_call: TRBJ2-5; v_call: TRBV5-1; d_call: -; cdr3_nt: TGCGCCAGCAGCTCTACAGGGGAGACCCAGTACTTC; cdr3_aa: CASSSTGETQYF
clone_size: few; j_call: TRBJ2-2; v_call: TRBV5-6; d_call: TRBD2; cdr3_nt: TGTGCCAGCAGCACAAGCGCCGGGACTAGCGGGAGGTTGGGCACCGGGGAGCTGTTTTTT; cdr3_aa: CASSTSAGTSGRLGTGELFF
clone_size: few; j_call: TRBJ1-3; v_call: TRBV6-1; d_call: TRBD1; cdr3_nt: TGTGCCAGCAGGCAAGGGACAGGGGCGGACACCATATATTTT; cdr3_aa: CASRQGTGADTIYF